This T cell receptor (beta chain) was captured in a study of shared clonotypes between healthy human individuals. Trimming took 4 bases from V and 6 from J, leaving 13 bases between them. The CDR3 is 14 amino acids. Germline V gives CDR1 SGHDN, CDR2 FVKESK. There were no recent acute infections or vaccinations among the donors, who were healthy HIV-negative adults. The protocol was immunoSEQ multiplex PCR, while the TCRdb copy is restricted to in-frame clones and leaves out a portion. Of approximately 1.5 million clones listed, roughly 98% were seen once; the top ten hold approximately 0.45%. J is TRBJ2-1 and V is TRBV14; no clear D. Sequencing was performed on naive CD4+ T cells sorted from blood. Subset described: CD45RA+ positively selected. This TCR was recovered from a man aged 25 to 40 in good health. CDR3 loop: CASSRTMTVNEQFF. The CDR3 DNA sequence: TGTGCCAGCAGCCGAACTATGACTGTCAATGAGCAGTTCTTC. Full variable domain (missing parts from reference TRBV14 and TRBJ2-1): EAGVTQFPSHSVIEKGQTVTLRCDPISGHDNLYWYRRVMGKEIKFLLHFVKESKQDESGMPNNRFLAERTGGTYSTLKVQPAELEDSGVYFCASSRTMTVNEQFFGPGTRLTVL.